What follows describes a single T cell receptor beta chain. Data came from immunoSEQ multiplex PCR; TCRdb stores just in-frame clones and leaves some out. The sample records about 39,000 clones, 75% to 90% being singletons. The CDR3 consists of 13 residues. From germline, CDR1 is MGHDK and CDR2 SYGVNS. Trimming cost V 3 bases and J 9 bases, with 12 bases left between them. The data derive from a study of blood T cell repertoires in COVID-19. The sample consisted of peripheral blood. This TCR derives from a man aged 60-69 years with acute or convalescent COVID-19. The chain couples TRBV25-1 to TRBJ2-4; TRBD1 might be the D (6 bases). This CDR3 is CASSDSQTGIQYF. The CDR3 nucleotides are TGTGCCAGCAGTGACTCTCAGACAGGCATTCAGTACTTC.